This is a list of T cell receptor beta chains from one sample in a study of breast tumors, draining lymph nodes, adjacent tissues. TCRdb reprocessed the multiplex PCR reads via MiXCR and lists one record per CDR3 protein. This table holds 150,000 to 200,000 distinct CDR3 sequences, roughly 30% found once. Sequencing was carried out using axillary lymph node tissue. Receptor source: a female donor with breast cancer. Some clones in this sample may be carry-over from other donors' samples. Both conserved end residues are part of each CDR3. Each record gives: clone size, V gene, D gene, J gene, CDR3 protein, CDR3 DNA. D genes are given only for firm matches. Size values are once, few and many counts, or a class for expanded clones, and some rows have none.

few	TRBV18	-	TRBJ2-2	CASSRGLAHLGNTGELFF	TGTGCCAGCTCACGGGGTCTAGCGCATCTCGGGAACACCGGGGAGCTGTTTTTT
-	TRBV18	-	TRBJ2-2	CASSPLGIGSAGELFF	TGTGCCAGCTCACCACTTGGGATAGGGTCCGCCGGGGAGCTGTTTTTT
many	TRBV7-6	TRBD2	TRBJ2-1	CASSLALREGEQFF	TGTGCCAGCAGCTTAGCCCTCAGGGAGGGTGAGCAGTTCTTC
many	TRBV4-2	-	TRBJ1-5	CASSQEGTPYQPQHF	TGTGCCAGCAGCCAAGAAGGGACACCTTATCAGCCCCAGCATTTT
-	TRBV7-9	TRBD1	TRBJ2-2	CASSLGGQGGELFF	TGTGCCAGCAGCTTAGGGGGACAGGGCGGGGAGCTGTTTTTT
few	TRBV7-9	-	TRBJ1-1	CASSWGGTEAFF	TGTGCCAGCAGTTGGGGCGGCACTGAAGCTTTCTTT
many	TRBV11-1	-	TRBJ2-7	CASSQRAYEQYF	TGTGCCAGCAGCCAGAGGGCCTACGAGCAGTACTTC
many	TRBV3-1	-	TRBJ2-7	CASSRTAGVEQYF	TGTGCCAGCAGCCGAACCGCAGGGGTTGAGCAGTACTTC
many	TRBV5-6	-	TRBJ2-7	CASSNGAGSYEQYF	TGTGCCAGTAGCAATGGGGCAGGTTCCTACGAGCAGTACTTC
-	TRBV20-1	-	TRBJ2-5	CSARRVEGNQPQYF	TGCAGTGCTAGACGTGTGGAGGGCAATCAGCCCCAGTACTTC
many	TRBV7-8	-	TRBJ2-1	CASSLAGQGTYNEQFF	TGTGCCAGCAGCTTAGCAGGGCAGGGTACCTACAATGAGCAGTTCTTC
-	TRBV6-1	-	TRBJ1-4	CASSDPTGYGEKLFF	TGTGCCAGCAGTGACCCTACAGGGTATGGAGAAAAACTGTTTTTT
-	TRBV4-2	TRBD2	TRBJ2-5	CASSQDRRTSGGDQETQYF	TGTGCCAGCAGCCAAGATCGGAGGACTAGCGGGGGGGACCAAGAGACCCAGTACTTC
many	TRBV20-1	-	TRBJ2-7	CSAANYDYEQYF	TGCAGTGCCGCTAATTATGACTACGAGCAGTACTTC
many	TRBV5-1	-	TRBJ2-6	CASSLERAGANVLTF	TGCGCCAGCAGCTTGGAAAGGGCTGGGGCCAACGTCCTGACTTTC
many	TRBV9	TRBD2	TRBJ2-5	CASSAHGGYQETQYF	TGTGCCAGCAGCGCCCACGGGGGGTACCAAGAGACCCAGTACTTC
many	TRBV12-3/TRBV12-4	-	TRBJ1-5	CASSLRASRDQPQHF	TGTGCCAGCAGTTTGCGGGCTTCCAGGGACCAGCCCCAGCATTTT
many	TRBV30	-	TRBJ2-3	CAWSTHTDTQYF	TGTGCCTGGAGTACCCATACAGATACGCAGTATTTT
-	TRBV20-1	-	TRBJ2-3	CSARDGYGGRAGDTQYF	TGCAGTGCTAGAGATGGTTACGGAGGGCGCGCCGGAGATACGCAGTATTTT
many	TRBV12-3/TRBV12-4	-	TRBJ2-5	CASSAQVDSQETQYF	TGTGCCAGCAGCGCCCAAGTGGACAGCCAAGAGACCCAGTACTTC
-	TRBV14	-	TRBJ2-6	CASRHSGKPGHPSSGANVLTF	TGTGCCAGCAGACACTCCGGTAAGCCGGGACACCCTAGCTCTGGGGCCAACGTCCTGACTTTC
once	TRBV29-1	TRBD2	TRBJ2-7	CSLGGGRSEQYF	TGCAGCTTGGGTGGCGGGAGAAGCGAGCAGTACTTC
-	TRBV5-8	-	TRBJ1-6	CASSGGDASSYNSPLHF	TGTGCCAGCAGCGGAGGGGACGCAAGCTCCTATAATTCGCCCCTCCACTTT
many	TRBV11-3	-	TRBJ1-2	CASSSKGGYGYTF	TGTGCCAGCAGCTCAAAGGGGGGTTATGGCTACACCTTC
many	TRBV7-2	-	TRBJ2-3	CASSFKRRTDTQYF	TGTGCCAGCAGCTTCAAACGTCGCACAGATACGCAGTATTTT
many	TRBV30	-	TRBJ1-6	CAWSIPAQGFSPLHF	TGTGCCTGGAGTATCCCCGCTCAGGGGTTCTCACCCCTCCACTTT
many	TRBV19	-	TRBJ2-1	CASSVARYNEQFF	TGTGCCAGTAGTGTGGCCCGTTACAATGAGCAGTTCTTC
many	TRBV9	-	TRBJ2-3	CASSVDLRDTQYF	TGTGCCAGCAGCGTAGATTTGCGGGATACGCAGTATTTT
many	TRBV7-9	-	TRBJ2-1	CASSLQGPFDEQFF	TGTGCCAGCAGCTTACAGGGCCCCTTCGATGAGCAGTTCTTC
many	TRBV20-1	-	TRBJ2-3	CSAVPRESPTDTQYF	TGCAGTGCTGTCCCCCGGGAGAGCCCCACAGATACGCAGTATTTT
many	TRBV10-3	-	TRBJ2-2	CAISESGGTGELFF	TGTGCCATCAGTGAGTCAGGGGGCACCGGGGAGCTGTTTTTT
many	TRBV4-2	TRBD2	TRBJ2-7	CASSQYSAGGLGEQYF	TGTGCCAGCAGCCAATACTCGGCGGGAGGGCTAGGGGAGCAGTACTTC
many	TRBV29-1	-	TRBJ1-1	CSAGQTMNTEAFF	TGCAGCGCCGGACAGACTATGAACACTGAAGCTTTCTTT
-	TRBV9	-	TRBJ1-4	CAGRPSEATNEKLFF	TGTGCCGGCAGGCCATCCGAGGCAACTAATGAAAAACTGTTCTTT